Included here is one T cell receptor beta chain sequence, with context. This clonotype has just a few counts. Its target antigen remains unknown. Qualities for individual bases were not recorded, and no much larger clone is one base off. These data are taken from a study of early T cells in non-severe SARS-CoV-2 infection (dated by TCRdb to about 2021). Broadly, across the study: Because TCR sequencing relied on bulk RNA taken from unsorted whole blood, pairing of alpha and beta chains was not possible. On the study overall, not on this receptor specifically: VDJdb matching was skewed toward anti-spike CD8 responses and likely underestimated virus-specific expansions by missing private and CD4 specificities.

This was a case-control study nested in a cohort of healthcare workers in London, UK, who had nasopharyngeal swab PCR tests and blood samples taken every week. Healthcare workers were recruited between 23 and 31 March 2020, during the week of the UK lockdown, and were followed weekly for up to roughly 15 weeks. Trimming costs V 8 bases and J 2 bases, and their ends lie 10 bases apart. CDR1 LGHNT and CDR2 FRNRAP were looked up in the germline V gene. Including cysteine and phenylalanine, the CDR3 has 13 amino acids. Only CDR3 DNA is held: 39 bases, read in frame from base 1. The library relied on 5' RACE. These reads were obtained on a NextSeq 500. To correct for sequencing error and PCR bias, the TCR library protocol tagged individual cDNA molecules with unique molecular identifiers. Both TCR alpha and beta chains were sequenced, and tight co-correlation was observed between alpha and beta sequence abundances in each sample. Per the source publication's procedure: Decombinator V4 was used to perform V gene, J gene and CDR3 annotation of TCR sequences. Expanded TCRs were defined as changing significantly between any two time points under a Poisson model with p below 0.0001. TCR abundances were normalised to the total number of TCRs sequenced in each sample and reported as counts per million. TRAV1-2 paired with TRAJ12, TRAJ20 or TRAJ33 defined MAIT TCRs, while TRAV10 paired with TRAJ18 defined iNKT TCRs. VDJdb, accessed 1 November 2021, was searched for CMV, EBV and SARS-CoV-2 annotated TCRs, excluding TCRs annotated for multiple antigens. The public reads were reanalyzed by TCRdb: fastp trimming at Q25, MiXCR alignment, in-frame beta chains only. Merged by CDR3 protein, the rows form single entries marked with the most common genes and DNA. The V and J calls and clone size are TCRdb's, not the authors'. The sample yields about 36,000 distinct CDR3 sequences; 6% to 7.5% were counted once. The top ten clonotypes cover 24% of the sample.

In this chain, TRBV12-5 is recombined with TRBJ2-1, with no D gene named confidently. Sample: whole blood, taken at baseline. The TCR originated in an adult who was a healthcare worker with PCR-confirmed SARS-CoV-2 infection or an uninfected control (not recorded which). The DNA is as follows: TGTGCTAGTATGACTTCCCCCTACAATGAGCAGTTCTTC. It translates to CASMTSPYNEQFF.